These 13 T cell receptor beta chains share one sample of origin, sequenced in a study of T cells in localized non-small cell lung cancer. Only in-frame clones appear in the TCRdb table, and some are missing; sequencing was by immunoSEQ multiplex PCR. In the table there are some 25,000 clones, approximately 90% of which are singletons. The sequences come from peripheral blood, collected before any cancer treatment. These receptors were taken from a woman aged 35-70 years with stage I lung adenocarcinoma.

V is TRBV19 and J is TRBJ2-2; 9 positions match TRBD1. CDR1 and CDR2 from the germline V gene are LNHDA and SQIVND (reference sequence). V was clipped by 9 bases and J by 1 base; unmatched bases: 12. There are 17 residues in the CDR3. The CDR3 coding sequence is TGTGCCAGCCGGGACAGGGTCGGCCGGAGGAACACCGGGGAGCTGTTTTTT. Amino acids: CASRDRVGRRNTGELFF.

This chain links TRBV27 with TRBJ2-1, with D unclear. The CDR3 sequence is 14 residues long. With 4 bases removed from V and 6 bases from J, the gap between germline ends came to 13 bases. The germline V gene encodes CDR1 MNHEY and CDR2 SMNVEV (reference sequence). The CDR3 loop is CASSYRAKGNEQFF. DNA of the CDR3: TGTGCCAGCAGTTACCGAGCAAAGGGCAATGAGCAGTTCTTC.

This clone was recorded only once. V usage is TRBV28 and J usage is TRBJ2-3; D may be TRBD1 (6 bases). The length of the CDR3 is 17 residues. Trimming took 4 bases from V and 1 from J, leaving 18 bases between them. CDR1 is MDHEN and CDR2 is SYDVKM in the germline V gene. CDR3 bases: TGTGCCAGCAGTTCCCGAACAGGGCTCAGGGGCACAGATACGCAGTATTTT. Encoded protein: CASSSRTGLRGTDTQYF.

This chain links TRBV10-3 with TRBJ2-2; no firm D call. The V end was cut by 4 bases, the J end by 1 base, with 7 bases between. The germline V gene has CDR1 ENHRY and CDR2 SYGVKD. The CDR3 length is 14 residues. CDR3 nucleotide sequence: TGTGCCATCAGTGTACTGGGGAACACCGGGGAGCTGTTTTTT. It encodes CAISVLGNTGELFF.

The V and J genes are TRBV28 and TRBJ2-1; 8 positions agree with TRBD2. The V gene's germline CDR1 is MDHEN and CDR2 SYDVKM. The ends lost 7 bases at V and 4 bases at J; junction bases unmatched: 9. The CDR3 loop spans 15 amino acids. CDR3 amino acids: CASTRGGASYNEQFF. The CDR3 DNA reads TGTGCCAGCACCCGGGGGGGAGCTTCTTACAATGAGCAGTTCTTC.

In DNA form, the CDR3 reads TGCGCCAGCAGCTTACAGCCCCGTGGTCAGGGCGATTCCACTGAAGCTTTCTTT. It specifies CASSLQPRGQGDSTEAFF. This sequence joins TRBV5-1 and TRBJ1-1; a possible D gene is TRBD1 (5 bases). CDR3 size: 18 residues. In germline, CDR1 is SGHRS, CDR2 YFSETQ. V was clipped by 2 bases and J by 4 bases, with 24 bases between them.

The V call is TRBV4-2, the J call TRBJ2-7; D is tentatively TRBD1 or TRBD2 (5 bases each). V gave up 6 bases and J gave up 3 bases, with 12 bases separating them. CDR3 size: 13 residues. CDR1 and CDR2 from the germline V gene are LGHNA and YNFKEQ. CDR3 nucleotides: TGTGCCAGCAGTCCGGGACCGGGCTACGAGCAGTACTTC. Its translation: CASSPGPGYEQYF.

The chain carries TRBV2 and TRBJ2-5, with TRBD2 identical over 8 bases. Trimming removed 2 bases from V and 3 bases from J; junction bases left unmatched: 5. Germline assignment: CDR1 SNHLY and CDR2 FYNNEI. The CDR3 has 15 amino acids. The CDR3 coding sequence is TGTGCCAGCAGTGAAAGCCTAGCGGGTAAAGAGACCCAGTACTTC. Amino acids: CASSESLAGKETQYF.

The V call is TRBV12-5, the J call TRBJ1-1, with a tentative D call TRBD1 (6 bases). Germline V lookup: CDR1 LGHNT, CDR2 FRNRAP. Trimming cost V 3 bases and J 7 bases, with 18 bases left between them. The CDR3 is 15 residues long. The CDR3 reads CASGLGADRLGEAFF. In nucleotides, the CDR3 is TGTGCTAGTGGTTTAGGAGCGGACAGATTGGGTGAAGCTTTCTTT. Using reference TRBV12-5 and TRBJ1-1 for the parts outside the CDR3, the full variable domain is DARVTQTPRHKVTEMGQEVTMRCQPILGHNTVFWYRQTMMQGLELLAYFRNRAPLDDSGMPKDRFSAEMPDATLATLKIQPSEPRDSAVYFCASGLGADRLGEAFFGQGTRLTVV.

V and J are TRBV6-1 and TRBJ2-1, with D unclear. V lost 10 bases to trimming and J lost 0 bases, with 10 bases between them. The CDR3 extends over 13 amino acids. Germline CDR1 MNHNS, CDR2 SASEGT. The CDR3 DNA reads TGTGCCACCCTCATGAGCTCCTACAATGAGCAGTTCTTC. Translation gives CATLMSSYNEQFF.

V usage is TRBV28 and J usage is TRBJ1-2; TRBD1 aligns across 8 bases. Germline V gene lookup returns CDR1 MDHEN and CDR2 SYDVKM. The junction had 11 bases not matched to a gene; V was cut back by 10 bases and J by 13 bases. The CDR3 is made up of 11 amino acids. The CDR3 bases are TGTGCCACCAGGACAGGGTTAATACTCACCTTC. Amino acids: CATRTGLILTF.

The chain is built from TRBV11-1 and TRBJ1-5, with unresolved D. Germline lookup yields CDR1 SGHAT and CDR2 FQDESV (reference sequence). The V end was cut by 1 base, the J end by 4 bases, with 5 bases between. The CDR3 spans 13 residues. CDR3 nucleotides: TGTGCCAGCAGCTTAGACCTTAATCAGCCCCAGCATTTT. It is translated as CASSLDLNQPQHF.

The CDR3 loop is CASSLTGPYSNQPQHF. The CDR3 DNA is TGTGCCAGCAGTTTAACAGGACCCTATAGCAATCAGCCCCAGCATTTT. The J gene is TRBJ1-5, the V gene TRBV28; D might be TRBD1 (5 bases). In germline, CDR1 is MDHEN, CDR2 SYDVKM. The germline V and J ends were trimmed by 2 bases and 0 bases, with 11 bases remaining between them. This CDR3 spans 16 amino acids.